One sample yielded the 15 T cell receptor beta chains listed below, sequenced in a study of patients and donors after allogeneic stem cell transplantation. TCRdb re-derived calls from the RT-PCR reads in MiXCR, one entry per CDR3 protein. The sample consists of 30,000 or so distinct CDR3 sequences, over 6.5% of them appearing once. The specimen sequenced was blood, either unsorted or a sorted T cell fraction (not recorded which). The receptors here all came from a human donor who was either an allogeneic HSCT recipient or a stem cell or donor lymphocyte infusion donor (not recorded which). It is not recorded whose cells these are; they may come from a transplant donor.

This clonotype was detected ten times or more. The J gene is TRBJ2-3, the V gene TRBV28, with TRBD2 matching 7 bases. Germline loops: CDR1 MDHEN, CDR2 SYDVKM. V shed 5 bases and J 5 bases; nucleotides not matched to a gene: 7. The CDR3 has 14 amino acids. CDR3 sequence: CASSDDREVDTQYF. The CDR3 DNA reads TGTGCCAGCAGTGACGACCGGGAGGTAGATACGCAGTATTTT. The full variable domain, with the rest looked up from reference TRBV28 and TRBJ2-3, is DVKVTQSSRYLVKRTGEKVFLECVQDMDHENMFWYRQDPGLGLRLIYFSYDVKMKEKGDIPEGYSVSREKKERFSLILESASTNQTSMYLCASSDDREVDTQYFGPGTRLTVL.

This clonotype appeared many times. The chain employs TRBV5-1 and TRBJ2-5; possibly TRBD1 for D (6 bases). This CDR3 has 15 amino acids. V gave up 4 bases and J gave up 7 bases, with 20 bases separating them. Per germline, CDR1 SGHRS and CDR2 YFSETQ. CDR3: CASSPGHPLGGTQYF. DNA of the CDR3: TGCGCCAGCAGCCCGGGACACCCTCTAGGAGGGACCCAGTACTTC.

This clonotype was detected many times. The CDR3 loop is CASSLQLGGTEAFF. The CDR3 DNA reads as TGTGCCAGCAGCCTGCAACTCGGAGGCACTGAAGCTTTCTTT. The V and J genes are TRBV9 and TRBJ1-1, with D uncertain. CDR1 and CDR2 (germline): SGDLS, YYNGEE. V was shortened by 4 bases and J by 4 bases, with 14 bases between the two germline ends. CDR3 length equals 14 residues.

This clonotype showed up just a few times. The V gene is TRBV28, the J gene TRBJ2-1, with 11 bases aligning to TRBD2. CDR3 size: 16 residues. Germline V gene data show CDR1 as MDHEN and CDR2 as SYDVKM. The V and J ends lost 7 bases and 6 bases, in that order; junction bases with no gene match: 11. CDR3 protein: CASIPLSGGEGNEQFF. CDR3 nucleotides: TGTGCCAGCATCCCGCTTAGCGGGGGGGAGGGCAATGAGCAGTTCTTC.

V and J are TRBV12-3 or TRBV12-4 and TRBJ2-6, with TRBD1 matching 9 bases. The J segment lost 1 base and the V segment lost 3 bases, leaving 4 bases of the junction unmatched. This CDR3 comprises 17 residues. DNA of the CDR3: TGTGCCAGCAGTTTGACAGGGGGACTTTCTGGGGCCAACGTCCTGACTTTC. Its protein is CASSLTGGLSGANVLTF.

This clonotype was counted many times. V gene TRBV7-9 combines with J gene TRBJ2-3; weak D call: TRBD1 (5 bases). The germline V and J ends were trimmed by 4 bases and 6 bases, with 17 bases remaining between them. The CDR3 sequence is 15 residues long. Germline V gene sequence: CDR1 SEHNR, CDR2 FQNEAQ (reference sequence). The DNA of the CDR3 is TGTGCCAGCAGCTCACCAGGGCGGAACAGGGATACGCAGTATTTT. Amino acids: CASSSPGRNRDTQYF. Drawing the rest from reference TRBV7-9 and TRBJ2-3, the complete variable domain is DTGVSQNPRHKITKRGQNVTFRCDPISEHNRLYWYRQTLGQGPEFLTYFQNEAQLEKSRLLSDRFSAERPKGSFSTLEIQRTEQGDSAMYLCASSSPGRNRDTQYFGPGTRLTVL.

The V gene is TRBV7-9, the J gene TRBJ2-2; 10 bases align to TRBD2. J was trimmed by 5 bases and V by 5 bases; bases with no gene match: 8. CDR3 length: 16 amino acids. Germline V gene data show CDR1 as SEHNR and CDR2 as FQNEAQ (reference sequence). CDR3 DNA: TGTGCCAGCAGCCCCCCCGAGCGGGAGGGTACCGGGGAGCTGTTTTTT. Its translation is CASSPPEREGTGELFF.

This clonotype has ten or more counts. The rearrangement joins TRBV12-3 or TRBV12-4 to TRBJ2-2, with a possible D match to TRBD2 (5 bases). Trimming left V 6 bases short and J 4 bases short, with 12 bases between. The CDR3 has 14 amino acids. The CDR3 sequence is CASSPLSGTGELFF. CDR3 nucleotides: TGTGCCAGCAGCCCCTTAAGCGGCACCGGGGAGCTGTTTTTT.

This clonotype was found many times. As DNA, the CDR3 is TGTGCCAGCAGCTTCCTACTTATAGCGGGAGGGGTCGAGACCCAGTACTTC. Protein sequence: CASSFLLIAGGVETQYF. The rearrangement links TRBV7-9 to TRBJ2-5; TRBD2 aligns across 11 bases. CDR1 SEHNR and CDR2 FQNEAQ come from the germline V gene (reference sequence). The CDR3 length is 17 residues. J gave up 5 bases and V 3 bases, and 11 bases lay outside the gene matches.

This clonotype was seen a few times. This chain links TRBV15 with TRBJ2-3; 10 positions match TRBD1. The germline V gene encodes CDR1 LNHNV and CDR2 YYDKDF (reference sequence). The V segment lost 2 bases and the J segment 4 bases; nucleotides outside the gene matches: 3. The CDR3 length is 15 residues. The CDR3 DNA reads as TGTGCCACCAGCAGAACGACAGGGGGCGCAGATACGCAGTATTTT. It specifies CATSRTTGGADTQYF.

This clonotype was recorded at least ten times. The gene calls are TRBV18 and TRBJ1-1; a weak D match, TRBD1 (5 bases). The V gene lost 2 bases and the J gene lost 2 bases, with 18 bases spanning the gap. CDR1 and CDR2 from the germline V gene are KGHSH and LQKENI. The CDR3 totals 17 residues. DNA for the CDR3: TGTGCCAGCTCACCATCAAACACTAACACAGGAAACACTGAAGCTTTCTTT. As protein: CASSPSNTNTGNTEAFF.

This clonotype was recorded at least ten times. CDR3 DNA: TGTGCCAGCAGTTTAGGACAGCTGTCAGTTCTTAATGAAAAACTGTTTTTT. As protein: CASSLGQLSVLNEKLFF. The genes are TRBV28 and TRBJ1-4; a possible D gene is TRBD1 (6 bases). V lost 2 bases and J lost 4, with 17 bases in between. Germline lookup yields CDR1 MDHEN and CDR2 SYDVKM. There are 17 residues in the CDR3.

This clonotype was seen ten or more times. This rearrangement joins TRBV7-2 to TRBJ1-2, with D unresolved. Trimming stripped 2 bases from V and 3 bases from J, with 7 bases between. From germline, CDR1 is SGHTA and CDR2 FQGNSA. CDR3 length: 13 amino acids. CDR3 bases: TGTGCCAGCAGCTTACGTAAGGACTATGGCTACACCTTC. Translated, it gives CASSLRKDYGYTF.

This clonotype was seen repeatedly, ten times or more. The chain employs TRBV27 and TRBJ1-4; 11 bases line up with TRBD1. J lost 7 bases, V lost 8 bases, and 9 bases had no gene match. This CDR3 contains 15 residues. CDR1 and CDR2 (germline): MNHEY, SMNVEV (reference sequence). The CDR3 loop reads CASRDRGVGGEKLFF. For the CDR3, the DNA is TGTGCCAGCCGGGACAGGGGGGTCGGAGGTGAAAAACTGTTTTTT.

The chain employs TRBV23-1 and TRBJ2-1; D remains ambiguous. TRBV23-1 belongs to the ORF category, with a function that is uncertain. V lost 0 bases to trimming and J lost 0 bases, with 15 bases between them. The CDR3 is 18 amino acids. The CDR3 loop is CASSQSRLRPSSYNEQFF. CDR3 nucleotides: TGCGCCAGCAGTCAATCGAGGTTGCGGCCGAGCTCCTACAATGAGCAGTTCTTC.